Below, 22 T cell receptor beta chains from the same sample are listed, as sequenced in a study of T cells in women clearing cervical HPV infection. Sequencing used immunoSEQ multiplex PCR; TCRdb keeps in-frame clones, though not all of them. This sample's table reports tens of thousands of clones. Sequencing was performed on blood buffy coat. The receptors were gathered from a woman between 18 and 70 years old with a cervical HPV16 infection that either progressed to CIN3+ or cleared (not recorded which).

Note on this clone: The CDR3 end is not reached by the read, which stops 3 residues before it; the germline J gene fills it in. V gene TRBV6-1 combines with J gene TRBJ2-5, with D perhaps matching TRBD2 (6 bases). V was cut by 0 bases and J by 5 bases, with 22 bases left in between. The CDR3 loop spans 18 amino acids. The germline CDR1 and CDR2 sequences are MNHNS and SASEGT. CDR3 sequence reads: CASSEASGGAWPRETQYF. Incomplete CDR3 DNA: TGTGCCAGCAGTGAAGCTAGTGGCGGGGCCTGGCCGCGGGAGACC.

As concerns this clone: With the read ending 3 residues before the CDR3 end, the germline J gene is used to fill in that end. The V and J genes are TRBV6-1 and TRBJ1-1; D possibly corresponds to TRBD1 (5 bases). The CDR3 has 15 residues. Between the trimmed V and J ends, which lost 0 bases and 6 bases, there was a span of 14 bases. Germline V CDR1 and CDR2: MNHNS, SASEGT. The DNA read from the CDR3 is TGTGCCAGCAGTGAAGCTGGGGCTGGTCCCGCTGAA. Translated: CASSEAGAGPAE. The entire CDR3 sequence reads CASSEAGAGPAEAFF.

Worth noting for this clone: At one end, the junction sequence differs from germline, possibly due to a read error. The read ends 3 residues before the CDR3 terminus; that terminus is restored from the germline J gene. The chain combines TRBV12-3 or TRBV12-4 with TRBJ2-7, with D perhaps TRBD1 (6 bases). This CDR3 is 13 amino acids long. The CDR3 DNA, read in part, is TGTGCCAGCAGCTTAGCAGGGGCCTACGAG. This translates into CASSLAGAYE. The CDR3 as a whole reads CASSLAGAYEQYF.

Worth noting for this clone: Read sequence stops 3 residues before the CDR3 end, and the germline J gene provides the missing end. The chain couples TRBV12-5 to TRBJ1-5; possible D gene TRBD1, 6 bases. Trimming left V 1 base short and J 7 bases short, with 11 bases between. Germline V gene lookup returns CDR1 LGHNT and CDR2 FRNRAP. The CDR3 covers 14 residues. CDR3 sequence: CASGLGLQGQPQHF. Partial CDR3 DNA: TGTGCTAGTGGTTTGGGATTACAGGGACAGCCC. Full variable domain (remainder filled in from reference TRBV12-5 and TRBJ1-5): DARVTQTPRHKVTEMGQEVTMRCQPILGHNTVFWYRQTMMQGLELLAYFRNRAPLDDSGMPKDRFSAEMPDATLATLKIQPSEPRDSAVYFCASGLGLQGQPQHFGDGTRLSIL.

Turning to this clone: The CDR3 goes on 3 residues after the read ends, and that part is filled in from the germline J gene. The rearrangement uses TRBV7-8 and TRBJ1-5; the D gene is possibly TRBD1 (5 bases). The CDR3 is 15 residues long. The V and J ends lost 1 base and 3 bases respectively, with 10 bases between them. In germline, CDR1 is SGHVS, CDR2 FQNEAQ. This chain's CDR3 is CASSLGAGNNQPQHF. The CDR3 DNA, read in part, is TGTGCCAGCAGCTTAGGGGCAGGGAACAATCAGCCC.

With regard to this clone: The CDR3 end is not reached by the read, which stops 3 residues before it; the germline J gene fills it in. This chain connects TRBV7-2 to TRBJ2-7; 8 nucleotides line up with TRBD2. Looked up from germline, CDR1 is SGHTA and CDR2 is FQGNSA. V lost 4 bases and J lost 0; bases outside the gene matches: 5. The CDR3 sequence is 15 residues long. CDR3 loop: CASSYTGGPSYEQYF. The part of the CDR3 DNA that was read is TGTGCCAGCAGCTACACGGGGGGGCCCTCCTACGAG.

As concerns this clone: The junction departs from the called germline gene at one end, perhaps through a read error. The read ends 3 residues shy of where the CDR3 ends; the end is completed using the germline J gene. V usage is TRBV7-9 and J usage is TRBJ2-3; TRBD1 matches at 7 bases. Germline-derived CDR1 and CDR2 are SEHNR and FQNEAQ (reference sequence). The CDR3 is made up of 12 amino acids. The CDR3 region is CSSSLRTGAQYF. CDR3 DNA, as far as it was read: TGTTCCAGCAGCTTAAGGACAGGCGCG. The complete variable domain, with remaining parts taken from reference TRBV7-9 and TRBJ2-3, reads DTGVSQNPRHKITKRGQNVTFRCDPISEHNRLYWYRQTLGQGPEFLTYFQNEAQLEKSRLLSDRFSAERPKGSFSTLEIQRTEQGDSAMYLCSSSLRTGAQYFGPGTRLTVL.

Regarding this clone: The CDR3 end lies 3 residues beyond the end of the read and is filled in from the germline J gene. The rearrangement joins TRBV2 to TRBJ1-5; TRBD1 might be the D (5 bases). Germline V gene sequence: CDR1 SNHLY, CDR2 FYNNEI. V dropped 3 bases and J dropped 4 bases, with 16 bases sitting between them. This CDR3 region has 16 residues. CDR3 bases read: TGTGCCAGCAGTGACTCAAGGGGCAAGGGGAATCAGCCC. Translated: CASSDSRGKGNQP. In full, the CDR3 reads CASSDSRGKGNQPQHF.

Comments on this clone: At one of its ends the junction is not consistent with the germline gene, which may arise from a read error. The CDR3 goes on 3 residues after the read ends, and that part is filled in from the germline J gene. The same CDR3 can be traced to other DNA sequences in this sample. The chain couples TRBV7-9 to TRBJ1-3; possibly TRBD1 for D (6 bases). CDR3 length: 15 amino acids. Germline CDR1 is SEHNR and CDR2 is FQNEAQ (reference sequence). This CDR3 reads CASSGTGKSGNTIYF. The DNA read from the CDR3 is TGTGCCAGCAGCGGAACAGGGAAAAGTGGAAACACA. Supplemented by reference TRBV7-9 and TRBJ1-3, the full variable domain reads DTGVSQNPRHKITKRGQNVTFRCDPISEHNRLYWYRQTLGQGPEFLTYFQNEAQLEKSRLLSDRFSAERPKGSFSTLEIQRTEQGDSAMYLCASSGTGKSGNTIYFGEGSWLTVV.

To note about this clone: The read ends 3 residues early relative to the CDR3; the germline J gene fills the gap. The rearrangement joins TRBV29-1 to TRBJ2-5; D might be TRBD2 (7 bases). The CDR3 extends over 15 amino acids. Germline V CDR1 and CDR2: SQVTM, ANQGSEA. The sequenced CDR3 bases are TGCAGCGTTGTTCGGGGGGCTGGATTTTCGGCTACC. It encodes CSVVRGAGFSAT. In full, the CDR3 is CSVVRGAGFSATQYF.

As to this clone: The read comes to an end 3 residues before the CDR3 does, leaving the germline J gene to fill in the end. This chain joins TRBV4-1 and TRBJ2-7; D might be TRBD2 (7 bases). The CDR3 covers 15 residues. Trimming shortened V by 3 bases and J by 6 bases, and 18 bases separated the two germline ends. Germline-derived CDR1 and CDR2 are MGHRA and YSYEKL. The CDR3 loop reads CASSQAGGGAGEQYF. Incomplete CDR3 DNA: TGCGCCAGCAGCCAGGCTGGAGGGGGGGCGGGCGAG.

Note on this clone: Read data end 3 residues before the CDR3 end; the end is taken from the germline J gene. V and J are TRBV18 and TRBJ2-6, with D possibly being TRBD2 (5 bases). The ends were cut back, 5 bases at V and 0 bases at J, with 11 bases in the middle. Per the germline V gene, CDR1 is KGHSH and CDR2 is LQKENI. CDR3 size: 16 residues. CDR3 sequence: CASSSTGNSGANVLTF. CDR3 DNA (partial): TGTGCCAGCTCATCAACGGGGAACTCTGGGGCCAACGTC.

About this clone: The read falls 3 residues short of the CDR3 end, and the missing part is taken from the germline J gene. V is TRBV16 and J is TRBJ1-2, with 7 bases matching TRBD1. From germline, CDR1 is KGHSY and CDR2 FQNENV. This CDR3 has 16 amino acids. V trimming: 1 base; J trimming: 3 bases; junction bases outside the gene matches: 8. CDR3 sequence reads: CASSQWPGQSYYGYTF. CDR3 DNA, as far as it was read: TGTGCCAGCAGCCAATGGCCGGGACAGTCTTACTATGGC.

With regard to this clone: From the germline J gene comes the end of the CDR3, since the read stops 3 residues before it. V usage is TRBV20-1 and J usage is TRBJ1-6; TRBD1 agrees at 7 bases. In germline, CDR1 is DFQATT, CDR2 SNEGSKA (reference sequence). Losses at the gene ends were 7 bases for V and 3 bases for J; bases not matched to a gene: 3. The CDR3 contains 13 residues. CDR3 residues: CSVRDSYNSPLHF. The part of the CDR3 DNA that was read is TGCAGTGTCAGGGACAGCTATAATTCACCC.

As to this clone: The read stops 3 residues short of the end of the CDR3; the missing end is completed from the germline J gene. The rearrangement links TRBV11-2 to TRBJ2-3; no definite D call. This CDR3 is built from 15 residues. Trimming removed 3 bases at V and 0 bases at J, with 10 bases between. The germline V gene encodes CDR1 SGHAT and CDR2 FQNNGV. The sequenced CDR3 bases are TGTGCCAGCAGCTTGAGATACAGTAGCACAGATACG. Protein product: CASSLRYSSTDT. The whole CDR3 protein reads CASSLRYSSTDTQYF.

In the case of this clone: The CDR3 end lies 3 residues beyond the end of the read and is filled in from the germline J gene. This chain joins TRBV19 and TRBJ1-2; 7 bases match TRBD1. This CDR3 contains 14 residues. Looked up from germline, CDR1 is LNHDA and CDR2 is SQIVND (reference sequence). The CDR3 reads CASSSGDSTYDYTF. The part of the CDR3 DNA that was read is TGTGCCAGTAGCTCGGGGGACAGCACCTACGAC.

Regarding this clone: The CDR3 end lies 3 residues beyond the end of the read and is filled in from the germline J gene. The J gene is TRBJ1-6, the V gene TRBV6-1, with D maybe TRBD1 (5 bases). V was clipped by 4 bases and J by 9 bases, with 19 bases between them. The CDR3 totals 16 residues. Germline V gene data show CDR1 as MNHNS and CDR2 as SASEGT. CDR3 loop: CASSVPSSGKRSPLHF. Partial CDR3 DNA: TGTGCCAGCAGTGTCCCCTCCTCAGGGAAACGTTCACCC.

CDR3 residues: CASSLDRGTSEKLFF. CDR3 bases read: TGTGCCAGCAGCTTAGACAGGGGGACGTCTGAAAAG. This chain links TRBV11-2 with TRBJ2-2; TRBD1 matches at 7 bases. Read coverage stops 3 residues before the CDR3 terminus; the germline J gene supplies the remainder. Germline V gives CDR1 SGHAT, CDR2 FQNNGV. The CDR3 spans 15 residues. The full variable domain, in which reference TRBV11-2 and TRBJ2-2 provide the parts outside the CDR3, is EAGVAQSPRYKIIEKRQSVAFWCNPISGHATLYWYQQILGQGPKLLIQFQNNGVVDDSQLPKDRFSAERLKGVDSTLKIQPAKLEDSAVYLCASSLDRGTSEKLFFGEGSRLTVL.

Points on this clone: The CDR3 end lies 3 residues beyond the end of the read and is filled in from the germline J gene. The chain employs TRBV6-1 and TRBJ1-5, with 7 bases aligning to TRBD1. Losses at the gene ends were 3 bases for V and 6 bases for J; bases not matched to a gene: 2. Germline CDR1 reads MNHNS; CDR2 reads SASEGT. The CDR3 contains 13 residues. This CDR3 reads CASSEGQRQPQHF. The CDR3 DNA, read in part, is TGTGCCAGCAGTGAGGGACAGCGTCAGCCC.

Worth noting for this clone: Germline is not matched at one junction end, which may reflect a read error. The read gets to within 3 residues of the CDR3 end, and the germline J gene fills in the rest. J is TRBJ1-1 and V is TRBV18, with D possibly being TRBD1 (5 bases). CDR1 and CDR2 from the germline V gene are KGHSH and LQKENI. The CDR3 spans 17 residues. The CDR3 spells CVSSPLSGGPLNTEAFF. The CDR3 bases that were read are TGTGTCAGCTCACCATTGTCGGGGGGTCCACTGAACACTGAA.

Concerning this clone itself: The read ends 3 residues shy of where the CDR3 ends; the end is completed using the germline J gene. The chain couples TRBV19 to TRBJ1-2; D is ambiguous. This CDR3 is 14 amino acids long. Trimming removed 6 bases from V and 4 bases from J, with 15 bases in between. Germline lookup yields CDR1 LNHDA and CDR2 SQIVND (reference sequence). CDR3 bases read: TGTGCCAGTAGGCTTGCAGGTATTAGCTATGGC. It yields the protein CASRLAGISYG. The full CDR3 protein is CASRLAGISYGYTF.

To note about this clone: Coverage ceases 3 residues before the CDR3 finishes, and the germline J gene fills in the end. This rearrangement joins TRBV2 to TRBJ2-1; tentative D call: TRBD2 (6 bases). V lost 2 bases to trimming and J lost 6 bases, with 14 bases between them. The CDR3 spans 15 residues. The germline gives CDR1 SNHLY, CDR2 FYNNEI. CDR3 sequence reads: CASSESTSKRNEQFF. CDR3 bases read: TGTGCCAGCAGTGAATCGACTAGTAAGCGCAATGAG.